This T cell receptor (beta chain) was captured by sequencing in a study of OX40 agonist ivuxolimab in advanced cancers. For the study at large: Ivuxolimab, an antibody acting as an agonist of OX40 (CD134), was used to treat patients. Partial responses were recorded for three patients, including one with hepatocellular carcinoma and two with cutaneous melanoma.

This table comes from immunoSEQ multiplex PCR, and its TCRdb copy is limited to in-frame clones, with some not included. The sample yields roughly 80,000 clones, about 80% seen once. Deletions cut 4 bases from V and 4 bases from J, with 7 bases between. The CDR3 is 11 amino acids. Germline CDR1 is DFQATT and CDR2 is SNEGSKA (reference sequence). The chain links TRBV20-1 to TRBJ1-2, with unresolved D. This clonotype originated in an adult with an advanced solid tumor such as melanoma, head and neck, liver or kidney cancer. Sequencing used CD4+ or CD8+ T cells sorted from blood, obtained in a trial of the OX40 agonist ivuxolimab. DNA of the CDR3: TGCAGTGCTACAGACGGCTATGGCTACACCTTC. Protein product: CSATDGYGYTF.